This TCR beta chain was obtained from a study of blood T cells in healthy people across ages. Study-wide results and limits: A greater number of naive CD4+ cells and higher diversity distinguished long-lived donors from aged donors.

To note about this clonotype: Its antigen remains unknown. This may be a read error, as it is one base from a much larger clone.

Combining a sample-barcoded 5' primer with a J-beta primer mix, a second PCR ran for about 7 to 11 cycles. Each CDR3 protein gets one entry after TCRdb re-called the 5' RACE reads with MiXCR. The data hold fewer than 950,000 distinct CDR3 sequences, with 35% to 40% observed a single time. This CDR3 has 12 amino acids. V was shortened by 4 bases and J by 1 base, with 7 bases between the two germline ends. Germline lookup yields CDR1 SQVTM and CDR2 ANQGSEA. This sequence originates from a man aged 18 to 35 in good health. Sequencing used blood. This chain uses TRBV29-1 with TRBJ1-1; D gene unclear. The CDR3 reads CSVGGRNTEAFF. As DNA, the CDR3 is TGCAGCGTTGGAGGCAGGAACACTGAAGCTTTCTTT.